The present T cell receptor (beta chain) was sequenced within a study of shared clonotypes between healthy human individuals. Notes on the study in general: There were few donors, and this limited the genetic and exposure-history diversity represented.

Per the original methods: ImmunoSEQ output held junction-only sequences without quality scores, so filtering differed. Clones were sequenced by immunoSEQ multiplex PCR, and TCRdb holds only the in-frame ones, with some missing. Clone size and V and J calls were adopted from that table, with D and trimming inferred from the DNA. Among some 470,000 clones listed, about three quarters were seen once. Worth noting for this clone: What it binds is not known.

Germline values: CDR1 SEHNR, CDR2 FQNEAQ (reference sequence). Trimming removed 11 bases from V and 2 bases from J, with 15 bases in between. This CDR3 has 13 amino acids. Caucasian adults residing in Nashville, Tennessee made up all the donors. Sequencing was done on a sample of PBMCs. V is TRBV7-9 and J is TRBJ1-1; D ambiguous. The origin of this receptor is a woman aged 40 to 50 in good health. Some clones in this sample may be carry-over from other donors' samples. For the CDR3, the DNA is TGTGCCGGAACCCTGGGAGGTAACACTGAAGCTTTCTTT. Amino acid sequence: CAGTLGGNTEAFF.